This T cell receptor (beta chain) was sequenced during a study of response to subunit inactivated influenza vaccine. TCRdb reanalysed the RT-PCR reads using MiXCR and keeps one entry per CDR3 protein. The table lists about half a million distinct CDR3 sequences, 6.5% to 8% of them singletons, with 13% in the top ten. This clonotype turned up a few times. Its cognate antigen is unknown. Looked up from germline, CDR1 is DFQATT and CDR2 is SNEGSKA (reference sequence). The CDR3 sequence is 17 residues long. V shed 3 bases, J shed 0 bases, and the junction held 6 bases outside the gene matches. Study-level results: Each seasonal influenza vaccination, the authors suggested, recruits few new T cells.

The specimen was PBMCs from blood, collected around 25 months after vaccination. The TCR originated in a man between 50 and 69 years old who received an inactivated influenza vaccine. V usage is TRBV20-1 and J usage is TRBJ2-4; 12 bases map to TRBD2. The CDR3 here is CSARGLAGGIAKNIQYF. CDR3 nucleotides: TGCAGTGCTAGGGGGCTAGCGGGAGGGATAGCCAAAAACATTCAGTACTTC.